These T cell receptor beta chains were read from a single sample in a study of blood T cell repertoires in COVID-19. Some clones are missing from TCRdb's copy, which holds only in-frame ones; the method was immunoSEQ multiplex PCR. The data hold over 250,000 clones, with around 90% observed a single time. The material sequenced was peripheral blood. These receptors were taken from a man in his forties or fifties with acute or convalescent COVID-19. Each CDR3 is given with its conserved first and last residue. The order of the fields is CDR3 DNA, CDR3 protein, J gene, V gene, D gene, clone size. A D gene is named only where the DNA matches it firmly. The size field is filled for only some rows; it gives once, few, many or a size class.

CDR3nt: TGCGCCAGCAGTGAGCCTAGCCGAATTCAGAAGCGGGGGATAAAACAAGAGACCCAGTACTTC
CDR3aa: CASSEPSRIQKRGIKQETQYF
j_gene: TRBJ2-5
v_gene: TRBV10-1
d_gene: TRBD2
abundance: -

CDR3nt: TGCGCCAGCAGCGCGACAGAGATTCCCACTGAAGCTTTCTTT
CDR3aa: CASSATEIPTEAFF
j_gene: TRBJ1-1
v_gene: TRBV5-1
d_gene: -
abundance: -

CDR3nt: TGTGCCAGCAGCCCTGACTCTGACAATCAGCCCCAGCATTTT
CDR3aa: CASSPDSDNQPQHF
j_gene: TRBJ1-5
v_gene: TRBV5-8
d_gene: -
abundance: -

CDR3nt: TGTGCCAGCAGCTCCCGGGACAGGGGGTCCTACGAGCAGTACTTC
CDR3aa: CASSSRDRGSYEQYF
j_gene: TRBJ2-7
v_gene: TRBV5-4
d_gene: TRBD1
abundance: -

CDR3nt: TGTGCCAGCAGCCCTCTCCCGCAGGGGGTGGCAGATACGCAGTATTTT
CDR3aa: CASSPLPQGVADTQYF
j_gene: TRBJ2-3
v_gene: TRBV3-1/TRBV3-2
d_gene: TRBD1
abundance: -

CDR3nt: TGTGCCAGCAGTTTACAGGGGAACACTGAAGCTTTCTTT
CDR3aa: CASSLQGNTEAFF
j_gene: TRBJ1-1
v_gene: TRBV12-3/TRBV12-4
d_gene: -
abundance: -

CDR3nt: TGTGCCAGCAGCGAGGGGGTAACAGGGAATTCACCCCTCCACTTT
CDR3aa: CASSEGVTGNSPLHF
j_gene: TRBJ1-6
v_gene: TRBV9
d_gene: -
abundance: once

CDR3nt: TGTGCCAGCAGCCAAACGGGGGGTTCCCTGGGGGAGCAGTTCTTC
CDR3aa: CASSQTGGSLGEQFF
j_gene: TRBJ2-1
v_gene: TRBV3-1/TRBV3-2
d_gene: TRBD2
abundance: -

CDR3nt: TGTGCCAGTAGTATGAGCGGGGCCAACGTCCTGACTTTC
CDR3aa: CASSMSGANVLTF
j_gene: TRBJ2-6
v_gene: TRBV19
d_gene: -
abundance: -

CDR3nt: TGTGCCAGCAGCAGGGCCCCGGGCCGCCCGCGGCGGGGGGACAATGAGCAGTTCTTC
CDR3aa: CASSRAPGRPRRGDNEQFF
j_gene: TRBJ2-1
v_gene: TRBV5-8
d_gene: TRBD2
abundance: -

CDR3nt: TGCGCCAGCAGTCGGTTATCTACAGGGATCACTGAAGCTTTCTTT
CDR3aa: CASSRLSTGITEAFF
j_gene: TRBJ1-1
v_gene: TRBV4-1
d_gene: -
abundance: -

CDR3nt: TGCAGCGTTGGCGGACGGACGGGAGTTACTGAAGCTTTCTTT
CDR3aa: CSVGGRTGVTEAFF
j_gene: TRBJ1-1
v_gene: TRBV29-1
d_gene: -
abundance: -

CDR3nt: TGTGCCAGTAGTACGACCGGGATATCCTCTGGAAACACCATATATTTT
CDR3aa: CASSTTGISSGNTIYF
j_gene: TRBJ1-3
v_gene: TRBV19
d_gene: -
abundance: few

CDR3nt: TGTGCTAGCAGCTTAGGCCCAGGGGTATTCCAAGAGACCCAGTACTTC
CDR3aa: CASSLGPGVFQETQYF
j_gene: TRBJ2-5
v_gene: TRBV7-7
d_gene: -
abundance: -

CDR3nt: TGCGCCAGCAGGGGAGGCCGCCGACTAGCGGGGGGTTTTAGCACAGATACGCAGTATTTT
CDR3aa: CASRGGRRLAGGFSTDTQYF
j_gene: TRBJ2-3
v_gene: TRBV10-2
d_gene: TRBD2
abundance: -

CDR3nt: TGCGCCAGCAGCCCTAGCGGACCGAGCACAGATACGCAGTATTTT
CDR3aa: CASSPSGPSTDTQYF
j_gene: TRBJ2-3
v_gene: TRBV5-1
d_gene: TRBD2
abundance: -

CDR3nt: TGTGCCAGCAGCCAACCAGCCGCCCCCCGGGGGGGGACCTCCTACAATGAGCAGTTCTTC
CDR3aa: CASSQPAAPRGGTSYNEQFF
j_gene: TRBJ2-1
v_gene: TRBV4-2
d_gene: TRBD2
abundance: -

CDR3nt: TGTGCCAGCAGCTTCCCAGCCGGACAAGCCAACACCGGGGAGCTGTTTTTT
CDR3aa: CASSFPAGQANTGELFF
j_gene: TRBJ2-2
v_gene: TRBV7-3
d_gene: -
abundance: once

CDR3nt: TGTGCCAGCACCATTGGGCCTGGCCGATTGGCTTTCTTT
CDR3aa: CASTIGPGRLAFF
j_gene: TRBJ1-1
v_gene: TRBV3-1/TRBV3-2
d_gene: -
abundance: -

CDR3nt: TGTGCCAGCAGCCAGGGGACAGGGTGGAACTATGGCTACACCTTC
CDR3aa: CASSQGTGWNYGYTF
j_gene: TRBJ1-2
v_gene: TRBV3-1/TRBV3-2
d_gene: TRBD1
abundance: -

CDR3nt: TGTGCCAGCAGGCAGATCAATGAGCAGTTCTTC
CDR3aa: CASRQINEQFF
j_gene: TRBJ2-1
v_gene: TRBV3-1/TRBV3-2
d_gene: -
abundance: once

CDR3nt: TGTGCCAGTAGTTCCGGGACAGGCTGGTCACCCCTCCACTTT
CDR3aa: CASSSGTGWSPLHF
j_gene: TRBJ1-6
v_gene: TRBV19
d_gene: TRBD1
abundance: -

CDR3nt: TGTGCCAGCAGCCAAGTCTGGACTAGCGGGGTGGAGCAGTTCTTC
CDR3aa: CASSQVWTSGVEQFF
j_gene: TRBJ2-1
v_gene: TRBV3-1/TRBV3-2
d_gene: TRBD2
abundance: once

CDR3nt: TGTGCCAGCAGCTTAGATCCTAGCGGGACCCAGTACTTC
CDR3aa: CASSLDPSGTQYF
j_gene: TRBJ2-5
v_gene: TRBV11-2
d_gene: TRBD2
abundance: -

CDR3nt: TGTGCCAGCAGCCAAGAGAGCGGGGGGGCTGGAGAGACCCAGTACTTC
CDR3aa: CASSQESGGAGETQYF
j_gene: TRBJ2-5
v_gene: TRBV4-2
d_gene: TRBD2
abundance: -

CDR3nt: TGCAGCGTGAGGACAGGGAGAGACTATGGCTACACCTTC
CDR3aa: CSVRTGRDYGYTF
j_gene: TRBJ1-2
v_gene: TRBV29-1
d_gene: TRBD1
abundance: few

CDR3nt: TGTGCCAGCAGCTTAGACAGCGGGGGGGAGACCCAGTACTTC
CDR3aa: CASSLDSGGETQYF
j_gene: TRBJ2-5
v_gene: TRBV7-2
d_gene: TRBD2
abundance: -

CDR3nt: TGTGCCAGCAGCGTAGGTCTAGCGGGAGGGGAGACCCAGTACTTC
CDR3aa: CASSVGLAGGETQYF
j_gene: TRBJ2-5
v_gene: TRBV9
d_gene: TRBD2
abundance: once

CDR3nt: TGCGCCAGCAGCTTTCTGCCCACACCAGCGGGGGGACGTCTTCTGGAGCAGTACTTC
CDR3aa: CASSFLPTPAGGRLLEQYF
j_gene: TRBJ2-7
v_gene: TRBV5-1
d_gene: TRBD2
abundance: -

CDR3nt: TGCGCCAGCAGCCCTCTCGACAGGGGCCAAGAGACCCAGTACTTC
CDR3aa: CASSPLDRGQETQYF
j_gene: TRBJ2-5
v_gene: TRBV5-1
d_gene: TRBD1
abundance: -

CDR3nt: TGTGCCAGCAGCCCAACCGACAGGGGGGGTGAAAAACTGTTTTTT
CDR3aa: CASSPTDRGGEKLFF
j_gene: TRBJ1-4
v_gene: TRBV5-4
d_gene: TRBD1
abundance: -

CDR3nt: TGTGCCAGCAGCCAAGATACAGGTCAGGATCAGCCCCAGCATTTT
CDR3aa: CASSQDTGQDQPQHF
j_gene: TRBJ1-5
v_gene: TRBV3-1/TRBV3-2
d_gene: -
abundance: -

CDR3nt: TGTGCCAGCAGTGTTGGTGCGGGAGACGTGTACGAGCAGTACTTC
CDR3aa: CASSVGAGDVYEQYF
j_gene: TRBJ2-7
v_gene: TRBV2
d_gene: TRBD2
abundance: -

CDR3nt: TGTGCCAGCAGCCAGCGGGGGAACACCGGGGAGCTGTTTTTT
CDR3aa: CASSQRGNTGELFF
j_gene: TRBJ2-2
v_gene: TRBV9
d_gene: TRBD2
abundance: -

CDR3nt: TGTGCCAGCTCACTTGGGACAGGGACCCCTGAAGCTTTCTTT
CDR3aa: CASSLGTGTPEAFF
j_gene: TRBJ1-1
v_gene: TRBV18
d_gene: TRBD1
abundance: -

CDR3nt: TGTGCCAGCAGCCCGGCGGGTAACCCCTACAATGAGCAGTTCTTC
CDR3aa: CASSPAGNPYNEQFF
j_gene: TRBJ2-1
v_gene: TRBV7-9
d_gene: -
abundance: once

CDR3nt: TGTGCCAGCAGCATTCAAGGACAGGGAAACGGCAATCAGCCCCAGCATTTT
CDR3aa: CASSIQGQGNGNQPQHF
j_gene: TRBJ1-5
v_gene: TRBV27
d_gene: TRBD1
abundance: -

CDR3nt: TGTGCCAGTAGTATAGAAGACAGGGGGCCTTACAATGAGCAGTTCTTC
CDR3aa: CASSIEDRGPYNEQFF
j_gene: TRBJ2-1
v_gene: TRBV19
d_gene: TRBD1
abundance: -

CDR3nt: TGCGCCAGCAGCCCACTTGGGAGTGGGGGCGCTGAAGCTTTCTTT
CDR3aa: CASSPLGSGGAEAFF
j_gene: TRBJ1-1
v_gene: TRBV5-1
d_gene: -
abundance: -

CDR3nt: TGCAGCGCTGAACAGGGGAACACTGAAGCTTTCTTT
CDR3aa: CSAEQGNTEAFF
j_gene: TRBJ1-1
v_gene: TRBV29-1
d_gene: -
abundance: -

CDR3nt: TGCGCCAGCAGCCCTCTGAGCACCAAGAACACTGAAGCTTTCTTT
CDR3aa: CASSPLSTKNTEAFF
j_gene: TRBJ1-1
v_gene: TRBV5-1
d_gene: -
abundance: once

CDR3nt: TGTGCCACCAGCAGAGCTGCGACAGGGAAGCTCTATCAGCCCCAGCATTTT
CDR3aa: CATSRAATGKLYQPQHF
j_gene: TRBJ1-5
v_gene: TRBV15
d_gene: TRBD1
abundance: -

CDR3nt: TGTGCCAGCAGCTCTTTCCGGGACAGGGCAACGGCTAATGAAAAACTGTTTTTT
CDR3aa: CASSSFRDRATANEKLFF
j_gene: TRBJ1-4
v_gene: TRBV11-2
d_gene: TRBD1
abundance: -

CDR3nt: TGTGCCAGCAGTTTTTTGGGGCTTGAGACCCAGTACTTC
CDR3aa: CASSFLGLETQYF
j_gene: TRBJ2-5
v_gene: TRBV12-3/TRBV12-4
d_gene: -
abundance: -

CDR3nt: TGCGCCAGCAGCTTGGATGATGCGGGCCGTGAGCAGTTCTTC
CDR3aa: CASSLDDAGREQFF
j_gene: TRBJ2-1
v_gene: TRBV5-1
d_gene: -
abundance: -

CDR3nt: TGTGCCAGCAGCGACAGGGTTGGCTACGAGCAGTACTTC
CDR3aa: CASSDRVGYEQYF
j_gene: TRBJ2-7
v_gene: TRBV7-9
d_gene: TRBD1
abundance: few

CDR3nt: TGTGCCAGCTCACCACCGTTAGACAATGAGCAGTTCTTC
CDR3aa: CASSPPLDNEQFF
j_gene: TRBJ2-1
v_gene: TRBV18
d_gene: -
abundance: -

CDR3nt: TGTGCCAGCAGATCGAGTCTACAGGCCTATGAAAAACTGTTTTTT
CDR3aa: CASRSSLQAYEKLFF
j_gene: TRBJ1-4
v_gene: TRBV5-5
d_gene: -
abundance: -

CDR3nt: TGTGCCAGCAGCCGGGCAGGGGGCGCAGGTCAGCCCCAGCATTTT
CDR3aa: CASSRAGGAGQPQHF
j_gene: TRBJ1-5
v_gene: TRBV3-1/TRBV3-2
d_gene: TRBD1
abundance: -

CDR3nt: TGTGCCAGCGCAGGAGGCGGTCAGCCCCAGCATTTT
CDR3aa: CASAGGGQPQHF
j_gene: TRBJ1-5
v_gene: TRBV12-3/TRBV12-4
d_gene: -
abundance: -

CDR3nt: TGTGCCAGCAGTGAAACAGGGGGCTCTGAAAAACTGTTTTTT
CDR3aa: CASSETGGSEKLFF
j_gene: TRBJ1-4
v_gene: TRBV6-1
d_gene: TRBD1
abundance: few

CDR3nt: TGCGCCAGCAGCTGGACAGGACCCTTTGAGCAGTACTTC
CDR3aa: CASSWTGPFEQYF
j_gene: TRBJ2-7
v_gene: TRBV5-1
d_gene: TRBD1
abundance: few

CDR3nt: TGCAGCGTCGCTGGGACAGTGCACTACGAGCAGTACTTC
CDR3aa: CSVAGTVHYEQYF
j_gene: TRBJ2-7
v_gene: TRBV29-1
d_gene: TRBD1
abundance: -

CDR3nt: TGTGCCAGCAGCGTTTTGTCAAACACCGGGGAGCTGTTTTTT
CDR3aa: CASSVLSNTGELFF
j_gene: TRBJ2-2
v_gene: TRBV9
d_gene: -
abundance: once

CDR3nt: TGTGCCAGCAGTGAATTCTCCAGGGCTGACGGGGAGCTGTTTTTT
CDR3aa: CASSEFSRADGELFF
j_gene: TRBJ2-2
v_gene: TRBV25-1
d_gene: -
abundance: once

CDR3nt: TGTGCCTGGAGACGGGGTAGTCTAGGCGATAGCAATCAGCCCCAGCATTTT
CDR3aa: CAWRRGSLGDSNQPQHF
j_gene: TRBJ1-5
v_gene: TRBV30
d_gene: -
abundance: once

CDR3nt: TGTGCCAGCAGTTACGGCAGGAACGAGCAGTACTTC
CDR3aa: CASSYGRNEQYF
j_gene: TRBJ2-7
v_gene: TRBV6-6
d_gene: -
abundance: -

CDR3nt: TGTGCCAGCAGTACAGCAGGGACAGGGGTATATGGCTACACCTTC
CDR3aa: CASSTAGTGVYGYTF
j_gene: TRBJ1-2
v_gene: TRBV6-5
d_gene: TRBD1
abundance: once

CDR3nt: TGCGCCAGCAGCATGGGACAGGCGGCTGAAAAACTGTTTTTT
CDR3aa: CASSMGQAAEKLFF
j_gene: TRBJ1-4
v_gene: TRBV5-1
d_gene: TRBD1
abundance: -

CDR3nt: TGTGCCAGCAGCCAATCCGGGACAGGGGGAGTCGGCAATCAGCCCCAGCATTTT
CDR3aa: CASSQSGTGGVGNQPQHF
j_gene: TRBJ1-5
v_gene: TRBV3-1/TRBV3-2
d_gene: TRBD1
abundance: -